The clone carrying this T cell receptor beta chain has more than one count but fewer than ten. TCRdb used MiXCR to reprocess the RT-PCR reads, holding one entry per CDR3 protein. There are approximately 720,000 distinct CDR3 sequences in the sample; around 14% occur only once, and roughly 4% lies in the top ten. V trimming: 9 bases; J trimming: 6 bases; junction bases outside the gene matches: 6. The germline gives CDR1 KGHDR, CDR2 SFDVKD. This CDR3 has 13 amino acids. Sequencing input: memory CD4+ T cells from blood. The rearrangement uses TRBV24-1 and TRBJ2-1; TRBD2 matches at 8 bases. This TCR was sampled from a female donor in good health, serving as a healthy control. The CDR3 here is CATGIAGFNEQFF. For the CDR3, the DNA is TGTGCCACCGGCATAGCGGGGTTCAATGAGCAGTTCTTC.